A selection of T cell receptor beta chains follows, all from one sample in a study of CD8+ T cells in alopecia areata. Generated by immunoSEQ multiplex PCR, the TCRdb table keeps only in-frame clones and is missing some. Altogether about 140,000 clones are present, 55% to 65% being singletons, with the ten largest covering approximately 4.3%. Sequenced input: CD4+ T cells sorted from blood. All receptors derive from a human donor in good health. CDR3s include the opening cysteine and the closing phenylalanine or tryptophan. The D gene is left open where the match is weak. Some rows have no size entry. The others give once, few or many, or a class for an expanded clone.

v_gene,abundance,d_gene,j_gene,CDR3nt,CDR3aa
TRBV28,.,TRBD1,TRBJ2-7,TGTGCCAGCAGTTTACGGGACAGGGGCTACGAGCAGTACTTC,CASSLRDRGYEQYF
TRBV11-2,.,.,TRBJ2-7,TGTGCCAGCAGCTCCCCCCGGGACAAAGCCTACGAGCAGTACTTC,CASSSPRDKAYEQYF
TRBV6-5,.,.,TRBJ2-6,TGTGCCAGCAGTTATGGTGAGACAGGGGCCAACGTCCTGACTTTC,CASSYGETGANVLTF
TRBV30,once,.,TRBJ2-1,TGTGCCTGGAGTGTCCGGAATGAGCAGTTCTTC,CAWSVRNEQFF
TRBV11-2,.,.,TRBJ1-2,TGTGCCAGCAGCTCCCTCCGGGGGCATGGCTACACCTTC,CASSSLRGHGYTF
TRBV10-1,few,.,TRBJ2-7,TGCGCCAGCAGTGAGGGATTGGCGGGACCCTACGAGCAGTACTTC,CASSEGLAGPYEQYF
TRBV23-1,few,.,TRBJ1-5,TGCGCCAGCACCCAATCGGGGAATCAGCCCCAGCATTTT,CASTQSGNQPQHF
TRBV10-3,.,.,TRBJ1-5,TGTGCCATCAGAGATCCGGGTAGCAATCAGCCCCAGCATTTT,CAIRDPGSNQPQHF
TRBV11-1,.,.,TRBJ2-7,TGTGCCAGCAGCCCCTGGGGAGTCTTGGGTGAGCAGTACTTC,CASSPWGVLGEQYF
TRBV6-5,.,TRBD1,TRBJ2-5,TGTGCCAGCAGACGGGACAGGGGGCAAGAGACCCAGTACTTC,CASRRDRGQETQYF
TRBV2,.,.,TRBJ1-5,TGTGCCAGCAGTGGGGGCATGTTTAGCAATCAGCCCCAGCATTTT,CASSGGMFSNQPQHF
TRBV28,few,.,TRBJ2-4,TGTGCCAGCAAATCACAGGGTTACGCCAAAAACATTCAGTACTTC,CASKSQGYAKNIQYF
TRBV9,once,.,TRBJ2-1,TGTGCCAGCAGCGTTGACGACTTAGCCTACAATGAGCAGTTCTTC,CASSVDDLAYNEQFF
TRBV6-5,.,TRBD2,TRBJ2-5,TGTGCCAGCTGGGAGGGCGGGAGCCACGTTGGGTACTTC,CASWEGGSHVGYF
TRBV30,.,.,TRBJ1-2,TGTGCCTGGAGTCCTAACTCCGGGGGCTACACCTTC,CAWSPNSGGYTF
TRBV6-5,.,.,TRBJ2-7,TGTGCCAGCAGCGGACAGAATGCCTACGAGCAGTACTTC,CASSGQNAYEQYF
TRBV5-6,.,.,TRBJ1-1,TGTGCCAGCAGCTTGGGAGATTTGAAAGGAGTCGGCGCTTTCTTT,CASSLGDLKGVGAFF
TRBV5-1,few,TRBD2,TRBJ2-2,TGCGCCAGCAGCACTAGCGGGAGCTCGACCGGGGAGCTGTTTTTT,CASSTSGSSTGELFF
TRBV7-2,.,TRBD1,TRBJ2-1,TGTGCCAGCAGCCGACAGGGGGCGGGTCGGGGCAATGAGCAGTTCTTC,CASSRQGAGRGNEQFF
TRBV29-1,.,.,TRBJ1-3,TGCAGCGTTGTTTTGGGAGCTGGCTCTGGAAACACCATATATTTT,CSVVLGAGSGNTIYF